The present entry profiles one T cell receptor (beta chain) with its context. The record originates from a study of T cells after yellow fever vaccination. TCRdb re-analysed the 5' RACE reads in MiXCR, keeping a single row per CDR3 protein. The sample has approximately 610,000 distinct CDR3 sequences; roughly a sixth are singletons. The V end was cut by 4 bases, the J end by 3 bases, with 13 bases between. There are 14 residues in the CDR3. Germline-derived CDR1 and CDR2 are SGHAT and FQNNGV. This sequence was found in a man aged 18 to 29 who received the YFV17D yellow fever vaccine. The material sequenced was PBMCs, taken 5 days after the first yellow fever vaccination. This chain joins TRBV11-2 and TRBJ2-7; no definite D call. In DNA form, the CDR3 reads TGTGCCAGCAGCTCTACACTATTGGACTACGAGCAGTACTTC. It yields the protein CASSSTLLDYEQYF.